This is a list of T cell receptor beta chains from one sample in a study of T cell responses to AZD1222 COVID-19 vaccine. Clones were read by immunoSEQ multiplex PCR, and TCRdb kept only the in-frame ones, dropping some. The repertoire holds roughly 160,000 clones, 90% to 95% seen once, with approximately 0.58% in the top ten. The sample in question was peripheral blood, obtained on day 0 of AZD1222 vaccination. These receptors originate from an adult in good health. Each CDR3 is given with its conserved first and last residue. Fields, in order: D gene, V gene, J gene, clone size, CDR3 DNA, CDR3 protein. D genes are given only for firm matches. Only part of the rows carry a size: once, few, many, or a class if the clone is expanded.

-	TRBV27	TRBJ1-5	-	TGTGCCAGCAGTTTATCAGTATATCAGCCCCAGCATTTT	CASSLSVYQPQHF
-	TRBV9	TRBJ2-2	-	TGTGCCAGCAGCGCGGGACGGACGGGCTTAAACACCGGGGAGCTGTTTTTT	CASSAGRTGLNTGELFF
-	TRBV15	TRBJ1-2	-	TGTGCCACCAGCAGAGATTCGCCTAACTATGGCTACACCTTC	CATSRDSPNYGYTF
-	TRBV2	TRBJ1-5	-	TGTGCCAGCAGTAGGGAGGTCAGCAATCAGCCCCAGCATTTT	CASSREVSNQPQHF
-	TRBV15	TRBJ1-3	-	TGTGCCACCAGCAGAAGATGGGACGGCGGTGGAGACACCATATATTTT	CATSRRWDGGGDTIYF
TRBD1	TRBV30	TRBJ1-6	-	TGTGCCTGGACCTCTCGGCCTAAGGACAGGGGAAATTCACCCCTCCACTTT	CAWTSRPKDRGNSPLHF
-	TRBV28	TRBJ1-1	-	TGTGCCAGCGGGGGTGGATCGGGCCTGAACACTGAAGCTTTCTTT	CASGGGSGLNTEAFF
-	TRBV19	TRBJ2-1	-	TGTGCCATCTCTCGGGGAAATGAGCAGTTCTTC	CAISRGNEQFF
-	TRBV7-2	TRBJ2-3	-	TGTGCCAGCAGCGGGAGGGGGACAGATACGCAGTATTTT	CASSGRGTDTQYF
-	TRBV12-5	TRBJ2-1	-	TGTGCTAGTGGTCCCCATGGGCGGGAAACCTACAATGAGCAGTTCTTC	CASGPHGRETYNEQFF
-	TRBV5-1	TRBJ2-7	-	TGCGCCAGCATCCCAGGGGCAGAGGACTCCTACGAGCAGTACTTC	CASIPGAEDSYEQYF
-	TRBV4-1	TRBJ2-7	-	TGCGCCAGCAGCCAAGATCGGGGAAGCTCCTACGAGCAGTACTTC	CASSQDRGSSYEQYF
-	TRBV19	TRBJ2-1	-	TGTGCCAGTAGGGTCGGGACAAGGTCCTACAATGAGCAGTTCTTC	CASRVGTRSYNEQFF
TRBD1	TRBV18	TRBJ1-5	-	TGTGCCAGCTCACCGGGACAGGGGGGCAATCAGCCCCAGCATTTT	CASSPGQGGNQPQHF
TRBD2	TRBV4-2	TRBJ2-1	-	TGTGCCAGCAGCCGGCAACGTAGCGGGAACTCCTACAATGAGCAGTTCTTC	CASSRQRSGNSYNEQFF
-	TRBV12-5	TRBJ1-4	-	TGTGCTAGTGGTTTGGTAATGGAAAAACTGTTTTTT	CASGLVMEKLFF
-	TRBV11-1	TRBJ2-1	-	TGTGCCAGCAGTCCTTACCGATCAGCTAAAAATGAGCAGTTCTTC	CASSPYRSAKNEQFF
TRBD1	TRBV28	TRBJ1-1	-	TGTGCCAGCGTGGACAGGAATACTGAAGCTTTCTTT	CASVDRNTEAFF
-	TRBV5-4	TRBJ2-2	-	TGTGCCAGCAGCCTATTCGGGAAAACCGGGGAGCTGTTTTTT	CASSLFGKTGELFF
-	TRBV18	TRBJ1-2	-	TGTGCCAGCTCACCGGGTGGAGCAGTATATGGCTACACCTTC	CASSPGGAVYGYTF
TRBD1	TRBV15	TRBJ2-2	-	TGTGCCACCAGCAGGACTCGGGACAGGGGTCCTGAATTAGACACCGGGGAGCTGTTTTTT	CATSRTRDRGPELDTGELFF
-	TRBV15	TRBJ1-1	-	TGTGCCACCAGCAGAGATCCAAATTCTGAAGCTTTCTTT	CATSRDPNSEAFF
-	TRBV7-9	TRBJ2-3	-	TGTGCCAGCAGCTTATCTCAGGGAGCAGATACGCAGTATTTT	CASSLSQGADTQYF
-	TRBV6-5	TRBJ1-1	once	TGTGCCAGCAGTTACAGGGGGAACACTGAAGCTTTCTTT	CASSYRGNTEAFF
-	TRBV3-1/TRBV3-2	TRBJ2-7	-	TGTGCCAGCAGCCGGGGGAGGGAGCAGTACTTC	CASSRGREQYF
-	TRBV3-1/TRBV3-2	TRBJ2-6	-	TGTGCCAGCAGCCAAAAGGGCCAGATGAGCTCTGGGGCCAACGTCCTGACTTTC	CASSQKGQMSSGANVLTF
-	TRBV28	TRBJ2-3	-	TGTGCCAGCAGTTTAATCCCGCGACGTACAGATACGCAGTATTTT	CASSLIPRRTDTQYF
-	TRBV2	TRBJ2-2	-	TGTGCCAGCGACCTCACCGGGGAGCTGTTTTTT	CASDLTGELFF
TRBD2	TRBV5-1	TRBJ2-2	-	TGCGCCAGCAGCTCCACTAGCGGGAGTCCCGGGGAGCTGTTTTTT	CASSSTSGSPGELFF
-	TRBV6-1	TRBJ1-2	-	TGTGCCAGCAGTGAATTGCAGGATCATTACTATGGCTACACCTTC	CASSELQDHYYGYTF
-	TRBV18	TRBJ2-7	-	TGTGCCAGCTCATCGGGACGCGGCTACGAGCAGTACTTC	CASSSGRGYEQYF
TRBD2	TRBV5-5	TRBJ2-2	-	TGTGCCAGCAGCTGGTCTAGCGGGAGGTCCCAGCCCGGGGAGCTGTTTTTT	CASSWSSGRSQPGELFF
-	TRBV11-2	TRBJ1-6	once	TGTGCCAGCAGCTTACACTGGACGGATTCACCCCTCCACTTT	CASSLHWTDSPLHF
-	TRBV11-2	TRBJ2-7	once	TGTGCCAGCAGCTCTCTGTGGTACGAGCAGTACTTC	CASSSLWYEQYF
TRBD2	TRBV27	TRBJ2-1	-	TGTGCCAGCAGCGGCCCTTCTCCGGGACTAGTGTGGAATGAGCAGTTCTTC	CASSGPSPGLVWNEQFF
-	TRBV6-4	TRBJ2-2	-	TGTGCCAGTAGCGTCACGAACACCGGGGAGCTGTTTTTT	CASSVTNTGELFF
-	TRBV2	TRBJ1-1	-	TGTGCCAGCACCCAGGGAGTGAACACTGAAGCTTTCTTT	CASTQGVNTEAFF
TRBD2	TRBV7-9	TRBJ2-2	-	TGTGCCCAAGCCGCGGGGACTAGCGGGAACACCGGGGAGCTGTTTTTT	CAQAAGTSGNTGELFF
-	TRBV2	TRBJ1-4	-	TGTGCCAGCAGTGTAATCGGGGAAAAACTGTTTTTT	CASSVIGEKLFF
-	TRBV3-1/TRBV3-2	TRBJ2-5	once	TGTGCCAGCAGCCAAGTCGAGGTGACCCAGTACTTC	CASSQVEVTQYF
-	TRBV2	TRBJ2-1	-	TGTGCCAGCACTTTAGCTAACAATGAGCAGTTCTTC	CASTLANNEQFF
TRBD2	TRBV7-6	TRBJ2-1	-	TGTGCCAGCAGCTTAATGACTAGCGGGAACAATGAGCAGTTCTTC	CASSLMTSGNNEQFF
-	TRBV30	TRBJ2-6	once	TGTGCCTGGTCAGTTTCGGCCAACGTCCTGACTTTC	CAWSVSANVLTF
-	TRBV12-3/TRBV12-4	TRBJ1-3	-	TGTGCCAGCAGTTTTATCTCTGGAAACACCATATATTTT	CASSFISGNTIYF
-	TRBV2	TRBJ1-1	-	TGTGCCAGCATACCTCGGCTTATAGGGTTCTTT	CASIPRLIGFF
TRBD1	TRBV16	TRBJ1-5	-	TGTGCCAGCAGCCCCCCGGGACAGCACTATAGCAATCAGCCCCAGCATTTT	CASSPPGQHYSNQPQHF
TRBD1	TRBV6-2/TRBV6-3	TRBJ1-1	-	TGTGCCACCCGCCCGGGACAGGGTATCCCGAACACTGAAGCTTTCTTT	CATRPGQGIPNTEAFF
TRBD1	TRBV5-1	TRBJ1-6	once	TGCGCCAGCAGCTTGATTCTATCCGGGACAGCCAATTCACCCCTCCACTTT	CASSLILSGTANSPLHF
-	TRBV3-1/TRBV3-2	TRBJ1-2	-	TGTGCCAGCGGTCAAGGAGGCTATGGCTACACCTTC	CASGQGGYGYTF
-	TRBV5-6	TRBJ1-1	once	TGTGCCAGCAGCATCCGGGCAGCGAACACTGAAGCTTTCTTT	CASSIRAANTEAFF